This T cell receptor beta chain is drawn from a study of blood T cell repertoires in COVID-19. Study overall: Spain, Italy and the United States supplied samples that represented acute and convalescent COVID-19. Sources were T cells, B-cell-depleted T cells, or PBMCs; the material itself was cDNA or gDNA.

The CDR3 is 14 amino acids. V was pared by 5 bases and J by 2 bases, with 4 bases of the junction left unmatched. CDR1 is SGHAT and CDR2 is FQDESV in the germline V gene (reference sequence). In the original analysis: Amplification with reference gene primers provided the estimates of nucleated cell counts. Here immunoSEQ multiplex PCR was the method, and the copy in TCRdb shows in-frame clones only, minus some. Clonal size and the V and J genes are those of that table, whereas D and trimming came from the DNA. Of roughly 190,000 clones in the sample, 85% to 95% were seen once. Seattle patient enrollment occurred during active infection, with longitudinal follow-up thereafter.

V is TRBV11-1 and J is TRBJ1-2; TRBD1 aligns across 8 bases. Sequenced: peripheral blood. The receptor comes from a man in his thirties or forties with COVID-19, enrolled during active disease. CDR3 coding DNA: TGTGCCAGCAGCATAAGACAGGGGAACTATGGCTACACCTTC. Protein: CASSIRQGNYGYTF.